This T cell receptor (beta chain) was documented in a study of T-cell reconstitution after alpha-beta-depleted transplantation in children. Whole-study findings and limits: High day-60 TCRbeta diversity in some patients came from surviving recipient T cells and thymic progenitors. Several hundred expanded graft clones reportedly gave rise to the alpha-beta T cells present about two months after transplant.

Comment on this clonotype: The antigen remains unidentified.

Unique molecular identifiers were incorporated when the TCRbeta library was constructed. TCRdb fed the PCR reads into MiXCR, producing one record per CDR3 protein. This table holds tens of thousands of distinct CDR3 sequences, approximately 18% found once. The CDR3 extends over 14 amino acids. The V gene's germline CDR1 is SGHRS and CDR2 YFSETQ. Trimming removed 1 base from V and 3 bases from J, with 8 bases in between. The TCR comes from a male patient under 10 years old who had a stem cell transplant for acute lymphoblastic leukemia, so the T cells may come from the graft donor. This rearrangement joins TRBV5-1 to TRBJ2-1; D is unclear. This specimen consisted of PBMCs, mostly from graft donor cells, obtained 360 days after TCRalphabeta/CD19-depleted stem cell transplant. The CDR3 DNA reads as TGCGCCAGCAGCTTGACCGCCTTCTACAATGAGCAGTTCTTC. It codes for CASSLTAFYNEQFF.